The rows below give T cell receptor beta chains drawn from one sample of a study of breast tumors, draining lymph nodes, adjacent tissues. Using its own MiXCR run on the multiplex PCR reads, TCRdb lists one record per CDR3 protein. The sample lists approximately 150,000 distinct CDR3 sequences; around 33% were seen once. The sequencing sample was made of axillary lymph node tissue. The receptors were sampled from a female donor with breast cancer. Some clones in this sample may be carry-over from other donors' samples. The CDR3 runs from the conserved cysteine through the conserved F or W. Fields, in order: clone size, CDR3 length, J gene, V gene, D gene, CDR3 DNA, CDR3 protein. D genes are given only for firm matches. Size is stated for part of the rows, as once, few or many counts, or as a class when the clone is expanded.

NA	13	TRBJ1-2	TRBV28	NA	TGTGCCAGCAGAGCACAGGGAGTCTATGGCTACACCTTC	CASRAQGVYGYTF
NA	17	TRBJ2-1	TRBV10-1	TRBD2	TGCGCCAGCAGTGAGACGGGGACTAGCGGGAGGCCTAATGAGCAGTTCTTC	CASSETGTSGRPNEQFF
many	14	TRBJ2-7	TRBV20-1	NA	TGCAGTGCTCTACCCGGGACTTCTACCTACGAGCAGTACTTC	CSALPGTSTYEQYF
NA	14	TRBJ2-1	TRBV27	NA	TGTGCCAGCAGCCCCAGCGTTTCCTACAATGAGCAGTTCTTC	CASSPSVSYNEQFF
many	15	TRBJ1-4	TRBV18	NA	TGTGCCAGCTCACCCGAGCACATCAAGGCTGAAAAACTGTTTTTT	CASSPEHIKAEKLFF
many	14	TRBJ2-5	TRBV7-2	TRBD1	TGTGCCAGCAGTTTAACTGACAGGGGAGGGACCCAGTACTTC	CASSLTDRGGTQYF
many	16	TRBJ2-1	TRBV4-1	NA	TGCGCCAGCAGCCAAGTAACTCGTTTCCTCTACAATGAGCAGTTCTTC	CASSQVTRFLYNEQFF
NA	18	TRBJ1-4	TRBV25-1	NA	TGTGCCAGCAGTGAAGGACGGGGAAGCCGGATAACTAATGAAAAACTGTTTTTT	CASSEGRGSRITNEKLFF
NA	9	TRBJ2-1	TRBV14	NA	TGTGGCAGCAACAATGAGCAGTTCTTC	CGSNNEQFF
many	14	TRBJ2-2	TRBV19	TRBD1	TGTGCCAGTAGTAACCCAGGGGGCACCGGGGAGCTGTTTTTT	CASSNPGGTGELFF
NA	16	TRBJ2-2	TRBV9	TRBD2	TGTGCCAGCAGCGTCCTCCGAGCGGGGGAGACCGGGGAGCTGTTTTTT	CASSVLRAGETGELFF
NA	15	TRBJ1-4	TRBV25-1	TRBD1	TGTGCCAGCAGTGACAGGGGGCTGGATAATGAAAAACTGTTTTTT	CASSDRGLDNEKLFF
many	17	TRBJ2-3	TRBV7-9	TRBD1	TGTGCCAGCAGCCCGCCCGGGACAGACAAATACACAGATACGCAGTATTTT	CASSPPGTDKYTDTQYF
many	13	TRBJ1-5	TRBV28	TRBD1	TGTGCCAGCACCTCAGGGGGCCATCAGCCCCAGCATTTT	CASTSGGHQPQHF
NA	11	TRBJ1-1	TRBV20-1	NA	TGCAGTGCTAGAAGATGGGGTGAAGCTTCCTTT	CSARRWGEASF
NA	15	TRBJ2-7	TRBV12-3/TRBV12-4	TRBD2	TGTGCCAGCAGTTCAACTAGCGGGGGGACATACGAGCAGTACTTC	CASSSTSGGTYEQYF
many	14	TRBJ2-1	TRBV7-6	NA	TGTGCCAGCAGCTTAGAGGGTAGTTTCACTGAGCAGTTCTTC	CASSLEGSFTEQFF
many	16	TRBJ1-6	TRBV20-1	TRBD1	TGCAGTGCTCTCGCCGGGACAGACTCCTATAATTCACCCCTCCACTTT	CSALAGTDSYNSPLHF
many	15	TRBJ2-5	TRBV2	TRBD2	TGTGCCAGCAGTGAAGTGACTAGCACGGGAGAGACCCAGTACTTC	CASSEVTSTGETQYF
NA	15	TRBJ1-2	TRBV9	NA	TGTGCCAGCAGCGTAGATCAGGAGTCAAGCTATGGCTACACCTTC	CASSVDQESSYGYTF
many	13	TRBJ2-3	TRBV6-6	NA	TGTGCCAGCAGCGGGCCCCGGTCAGATACGCAGTATTTT	CASSGPRSDTQYF
many	12	TRBJ1-2	TRBV7-8	NA	TGTGCCAGCAGCTTAGTAATCTATGGCTACACCTTC	CASSLVIYGYTF
many	12	TRBJ2-7	TRBV6-5	NA	TGTGCCAGCAGACGCACAGGGAGCGAGCAGTACTTC	CASRRTGSEQYF
NA	19	TRBJ2-5	TRBV9	TRBD1	TGTGCCAGCAGCGTAGCCATCCCCGGGTTAGGGGGCGGGTCGGAGACCCAGTACTTC	CASSVAIPGLGGGSETQYF
many	18	TRBJ2-5	TRBV4-2	TRBD2	TGTGCCAGCAGCCAAGACGGAGATAGCGGGGGGGCCCCGGAGACCCAGTACTTC	CASSQDGDSGGAPETQYF
many	14	TRBJ1-2	TRBV27	NA	TGTGCCAGCAGTTTTGCGGGGGGGAACTATGGCTACACCTTC	CASSFAGGNYGYTF
NA	15	TRBJ2-1	TRBV19	TRBD1	TGTGCCAGTAGTTTGCAGGGGGACTCCTACAATGAGCAGTTCTTC	CASSLQGDSYNEQFF
many	15	TRBJ2-3	TRBV10-2	NA	TGCGCCAGCAGTGATAGAAAGCCCCGCACAGATACGCAGTATTTT	CASSDRKPRTDTQYF
NA	15	TRBJ1-5	TRBV15	NA	TGTGCCACCAGCAGGGGTCTCGTGGGAGGGAGGCCCCAGCATTTT	CATSRGLVGGRPQHF
NA	13	TRBJ1-1	TRBV4-3	NA	TGCGCCAGCAGCCAAGCCGGGTCCACTGAAGCTTTCTTT	CASSQAGSTEAFF
many	15	TRBJ2-3	TRBV6-4	NA	TGTGCCAGCATAAATGGGCGGTTGGGCACAGATACGCAGTATTTT	CASINGRLGTDTQYF
many	13	TRBJ2-7	TRBV15	NA	TGTGCCACCAGCAGAGAGGGGGTCTACGAGCAGTACTTC	CATSREGVYEQYF
many	15	TRBJ2-1	TRBV18	TRBD2	TGTGCCAGCTCAACGGCTAGCGGGACATACAATGAGCAGTTCTTC	CASSTASGTYNEQFF
many	15	TRBJ2-3	TRBV3-2	NA	TGTGCCAGCAGCCAAGATCTCGGCCCCCCAGATACGCAGTATTTT	CASSQDLGPPDTQYF
many	14	TRBJ2-7	TRBV14	NA	TGTGCCAGCAGCCAATTCCAGGGAGCGCGCGAGCAGTACTTC	CASSQFQGAREQYF
many	16	TRBJ2-7	TRBV19	TRBD1	TGTGCCAGTAGTCTTGGGACAGGGGCTCCCAACTACGAGCAGTACTTC	CASSLGTGAPNYEQYF
many	19	TRBJ2-7	TRBV20-1	NA	TGCAGTGCTAGGGACCCTCGGAAGCGGGCGTTTCCACACCGTTACGAGCAGTACTTC	CSARDPRKRAFPHRYEQYF
few	15	TRBJ1-2	TRBV28	NA	TGTGCCAGCTTAAAACAGGGTTATTTTAACTATGGCTACACCTTC	CASLKQGYFNYGYTF
few	16	TRBJ1-1	TRBV19	NA	TGTGCCAGTAGTACGAGGGACACCTATTCGAACACTGAAGCTTTCTTT	CASSTRDTYSNTEAFF
many	14	TRBJ2-7	TRBV5-1	NA	TGCGCCAGCAGCTTGGGGGTGTCCTCCTACGAGCAGTACTTC	CASSLGVSSYEQYF
NA	12	TRBJ1-4	TRBV2	NA	TGTGTCAGTATTCTTCAGGGTGAAAAACTGTTTTTT	CVSILQGEKLFF
NA	12	TRBJ2-3	TRBV20-1	NA	TGCAGTGCTAGAAGACGGGGGGATACGCAGTATTTT	CSARRRGDTQYF
many	14	TRBJ2-5	TRBV25-1	TRBD1	TGTGCCAGCAGTGACAGGGGGCGCCGAGAGACCCAGTACTTC	CASSDRGRRETQYF
many	11	TRBJ1-3	TRBV12-5	NA	TGTGCTAGTGGTTCTGGAAACACCATATATTTT	CASGSGNTIYF
few	12	TRBJ2-7	TRBV20-1	NA	TGCAGTGCTAGCTCCGGACCCTACGAGCAGTACTTC	CSASSGPYEQYF
many	16	TRBJ2-2	TRBV9	TRBD2	TGTGCCAGCAGCGACAGGACTAGCGGGAACACCGGGGAGCTGTTTTTT	CASSDRTSGNTGELFF
many	13	TRBJ1-6	TRBV10-1	NA	TGCGCCAGCAGTGAGAGGTCAAATTCACCCCTCCACTTT	CASSERSNSPLHF
many	12	TRBJ2-7	TRBV28	TRBD1	TGTGCCAGCAGTCGACAGGGGTGGGAGCAGTACTTC	CASSRQGWEQYF
NA	14	TRBJ2-4	TRBV5-6	NA	TGTGCCAGCAGCTTGGGTACCAGTCAAAACATTCAGTACTTC	CASSLGTSQNIQYF